The present T cell receptor beta chain was sequenced within a study of T-cell reconstitution after alpha-beta-depleted transplantation in children. Remarks on this clonotype: The antigen remains unidentified.

Unique molecular identifiers were incorporated during preparation of the TCRbeta library. TCRdb processed the PCR reads anew with MiXCR; each CDR3 protein has one entry. The data show about 490,000 distinct CDR3 sequences, over 9.5% seen once. Study-level findings and limits: After one year, T-cell counts and TCRbeta diversity mostly came from new T cells. There were some patients whose high TCRbeta diversity at day 60 came from surviving recipient T cells and thymic progenitors.

Germline V gene lookup returns CDR1 MNHEY and CDR2 SVGEGT. After removal of 2 bases from V and 1 base from J, the junction contained 7 bases not matched to a gene. The length of the CDR3 is 18 residues. The rearrangement uses TRBV6-2 or TRBV6-3 and TRBJ2-2; 10 bases fit TRBD2. Sequencing used PBMCs, obtained before TCRalphabeta/CD19-depleted stem cell transplant. The origin of this receptor is a child aged 2 to 10 with inherited bone marrow failure, due to receive a stem cell transplant. The CDR3 DNA follows: TGTGCCAGCAGTTACCCCCCCAGCGGGAGGGGGAACACCGGGGAGCTGTTTTTT. Translation gives CASSYPPSGRGNTGELFF.